These T cell receptor beta chains were read from a single sample in a study of CD8+CD57+ T cells in acquired aplastic anemia. TCRdb reprocessed the reads with MiXCR, giving one entry per CDR3 protein. The repertoire consists of some 120,000 distinct CDR3 sequences, with about half occurring once and the leading ten covering 2.5% to 3%. Specimen: sorted CD4+, CD8+, or CD8+CD57+ T cells (not recorded which) from PBMCs. The receptors here all came from a human donor in good health, serving as a control. Each CDR3 is given with its conserved first and last residue. A D gene is named only where the DNA matches it firmly. Some rows have no size entry. The others give once, few or many, or a class for an expanded clone.

>TRBJ1-6|TRBV2|.|.
TGTGCCAGCAGTGAATCTTTGCATTCACCCCTCCACTTT
CASSESLHSPLHF
>TRBJ2-7|TRBV7-9|.|TRBD1
TGTGCCAGCAGCTTAGCGACAGGGCCTTCCTACGAGCAGTACTTC
CASSLATGPSYEQYF
>TRBJ1-6|TRBV29-1|.|TRBD1
TGCAGCAGTCGGACAGGGGGCATGGCCTATAATTCACCCCTCCACTTT
CSSRTGGMAYNSPLHF
>TRBJ2-3|TRBV24-1|.|.
TGTGCCACCAGTGATCGGACACTAAGTGGAGATACGCAGTATTTT
CATSDRTLSGDTQYF
>TRBJ1-2|TRBV5-6|.|.
TGTGCCAGCACCTCAGGCAGGTTCCTTTCCTATGGCTACACCTTC
CASTSGRFLSYGYTF
>TRBJ2-3|TRBV11-2|.|TRBD1
TGTGCCAGCAGCCGGACAGGGATCCCAACAGATACGCAGTATTTT
CASSRTGIPTDTQYF
>TRBJ2-1|TRBV4-3|few|TRBD1
TGCGCCAGCAGCCAAAGCGGGCCCGGGGGGACAGGGAACCATGAGCAGTTCTTC
CASSQSGPGGTGNHEQFF
>TRBJ2-1|TRBV20-1|few|TRBD2
TGCAGTGCCTCGACTAGCGGGAGGCACAATGAGCAGTTCTTC
CSASTSGRHNEQFF
>TRBJ1-3|TRBV20-1|many|TRBD1
TGCAGTGCTAGACTCCAACAGGGGAAGGGGGACACCATATATTTT
CSARLQQGKGDTIYF
>TRBJ2-1|TRBV7-9|.|.
TGTGCCAGCAGCCGAGGGAGTGAGCAGTTCTTC
CASSRGSEQFF
>TRBJ1-4|TRBV10-3|.|.
TGTGCCATCAGTAGAACCCGCGGGGCGGGGCTTACTCCTGAAAAACTGTTTTTT
CAISRTRGAGLTPEKLFF